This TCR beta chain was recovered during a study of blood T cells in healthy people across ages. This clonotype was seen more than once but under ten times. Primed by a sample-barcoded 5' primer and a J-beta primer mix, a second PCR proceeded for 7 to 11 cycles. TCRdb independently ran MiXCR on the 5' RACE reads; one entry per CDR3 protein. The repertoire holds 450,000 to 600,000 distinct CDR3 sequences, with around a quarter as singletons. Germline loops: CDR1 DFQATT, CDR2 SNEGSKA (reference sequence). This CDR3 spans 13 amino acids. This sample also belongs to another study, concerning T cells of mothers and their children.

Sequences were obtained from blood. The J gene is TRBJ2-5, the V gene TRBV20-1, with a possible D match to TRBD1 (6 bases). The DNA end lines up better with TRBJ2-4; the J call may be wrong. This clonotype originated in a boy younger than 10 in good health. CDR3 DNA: TGCAGTGCTAGAAAACAGGGAGAAAACATTCAGTACTTC. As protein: CSARKQGENIQYF.